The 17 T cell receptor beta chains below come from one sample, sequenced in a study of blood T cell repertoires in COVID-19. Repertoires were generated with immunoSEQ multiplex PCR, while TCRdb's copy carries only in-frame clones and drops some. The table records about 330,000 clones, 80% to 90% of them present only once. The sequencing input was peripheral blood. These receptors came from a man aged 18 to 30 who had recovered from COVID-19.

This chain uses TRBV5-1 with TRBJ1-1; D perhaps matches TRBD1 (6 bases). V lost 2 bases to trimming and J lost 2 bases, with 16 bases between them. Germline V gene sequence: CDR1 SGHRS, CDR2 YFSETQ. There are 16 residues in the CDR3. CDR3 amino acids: CASSFPTGSGNTEAFF. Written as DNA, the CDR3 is TGCGCCAGCAGCTTCCCGACAGGTTCGGGAAACACTGAAGCTTTCTTT.

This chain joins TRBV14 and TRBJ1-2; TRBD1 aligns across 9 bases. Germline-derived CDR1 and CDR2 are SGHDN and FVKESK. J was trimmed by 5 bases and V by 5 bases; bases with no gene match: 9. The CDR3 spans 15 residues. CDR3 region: CASSSGTGWVYGYTF. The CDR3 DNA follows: TGTGCCAGCAGCTCCGGGACAGGGTGGGTTTATGGCTACACCTTC.

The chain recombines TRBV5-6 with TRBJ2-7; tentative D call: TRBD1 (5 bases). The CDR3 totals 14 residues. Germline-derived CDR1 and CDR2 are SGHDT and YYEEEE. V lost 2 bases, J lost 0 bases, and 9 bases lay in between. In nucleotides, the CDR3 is TGTGCCAGCAGCTTTAGTGACAGCTCCTACGAGCAGTACTTC. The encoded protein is CASSFSDSSYEQYF.

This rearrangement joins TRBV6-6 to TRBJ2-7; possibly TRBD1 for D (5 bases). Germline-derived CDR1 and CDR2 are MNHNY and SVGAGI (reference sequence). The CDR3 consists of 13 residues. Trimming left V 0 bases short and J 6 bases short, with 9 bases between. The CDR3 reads CASSYSGVAEQYF. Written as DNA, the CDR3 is TGTGCCAGCAGTTACTCAGGGGTGGCCGAGCAGTACTTC.

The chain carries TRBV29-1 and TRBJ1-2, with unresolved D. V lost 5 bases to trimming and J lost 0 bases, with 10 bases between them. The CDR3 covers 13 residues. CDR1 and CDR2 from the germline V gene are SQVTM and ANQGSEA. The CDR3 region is CSVMSGTNYGYTF. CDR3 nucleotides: TGCAGCGTTATGTCCGGGACTAACTATGGCTACACCTTC.

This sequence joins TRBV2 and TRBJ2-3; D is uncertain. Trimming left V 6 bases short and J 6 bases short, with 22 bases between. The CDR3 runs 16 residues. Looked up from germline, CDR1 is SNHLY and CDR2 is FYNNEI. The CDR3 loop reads CASSPGPGLSGDTQYF. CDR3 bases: TGTGCCAGCAGCCCTGGGCCCGGTCTGTCTGGGGATACGCAGTATTTT.

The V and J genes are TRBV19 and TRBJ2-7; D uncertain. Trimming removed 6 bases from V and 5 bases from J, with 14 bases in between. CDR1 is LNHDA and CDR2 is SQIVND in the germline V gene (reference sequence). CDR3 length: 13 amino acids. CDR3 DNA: TGTGCCAGTAGCCTAAGAGGTGGTGACGAGCAGTACTTC. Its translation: CASSLRGGDEQYF.

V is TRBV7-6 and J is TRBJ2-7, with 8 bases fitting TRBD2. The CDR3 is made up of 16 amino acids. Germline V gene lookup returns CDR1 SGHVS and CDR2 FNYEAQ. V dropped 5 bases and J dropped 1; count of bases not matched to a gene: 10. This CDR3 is CASSPRPGGGSYEQYF. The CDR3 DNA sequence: TGTGCCAGCAGCCCCCGGCCGGGGGGGGGATCCTACGAGCAGTACTTC. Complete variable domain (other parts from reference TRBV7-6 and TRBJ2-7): GAGVSQSPRYKVTKRGQDVALRCDPISGHVSLYWYRQALGQGPEFLTYFNYEAQQDKSGLPNDRFSAERPEGSISTLTIQRTEQRDSAMYRCASSPRPGGGSYEQYFGPGTRLTVT.

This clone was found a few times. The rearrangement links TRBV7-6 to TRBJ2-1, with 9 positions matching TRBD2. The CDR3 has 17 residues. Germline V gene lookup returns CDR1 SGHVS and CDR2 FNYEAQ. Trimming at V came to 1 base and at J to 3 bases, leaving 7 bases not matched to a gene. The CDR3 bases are TGTGCCAGCAGCTTAGAAGTAGCGGGAGCTGGCTACAATGAGCAGTTCTTC. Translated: CASSLEVAGAGYNEQFF.

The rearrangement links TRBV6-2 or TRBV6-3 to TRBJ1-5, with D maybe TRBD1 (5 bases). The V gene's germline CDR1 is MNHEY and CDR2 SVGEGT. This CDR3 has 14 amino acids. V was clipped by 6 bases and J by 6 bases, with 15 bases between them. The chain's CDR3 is CASSPTGGSQPQHF. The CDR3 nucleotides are TGTGCCAGCAGCCCTACGGGGGGGTCTCAGCCCCAGCATTTT.

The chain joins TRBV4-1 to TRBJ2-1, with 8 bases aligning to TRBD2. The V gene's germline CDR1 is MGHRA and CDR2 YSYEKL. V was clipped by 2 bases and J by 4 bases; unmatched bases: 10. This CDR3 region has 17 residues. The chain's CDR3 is CASSQNEKRELYNEQFF. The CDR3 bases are TGCGCCAGCAGCCAAAACGAGAAGCGGGAGTTGTACAATGAGCAGTTCTTC.

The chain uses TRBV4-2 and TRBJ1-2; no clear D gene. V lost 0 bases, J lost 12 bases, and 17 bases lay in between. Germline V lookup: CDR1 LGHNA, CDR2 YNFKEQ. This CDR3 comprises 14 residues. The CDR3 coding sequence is TGTGCCAGCAGCCAAGATTCCAAACCCCAGTTCCACACCTTC. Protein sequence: CASSQDSKPQFHTF.

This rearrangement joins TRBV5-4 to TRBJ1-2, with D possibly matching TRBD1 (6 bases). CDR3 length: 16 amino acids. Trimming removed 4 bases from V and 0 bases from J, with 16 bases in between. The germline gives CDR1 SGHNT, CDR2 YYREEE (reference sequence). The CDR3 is CASSPTGQIANYGYTF. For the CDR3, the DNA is TGTGCCAGCAGCCCGACCGGACAGATAGCTAACTATGGCTACACCTTC.

The CDR3 reads CASSLGLAGADEQYF. The CDR3 nucleotides read TGTGCCAGCAGCTTGGGACTAGCGGGGGCGGACGAGCAGTACTTC. V and J are TRBV11-2 and TRBJ2-7, with TRBD2 identical over 14 bases. V was clipped by 3 bases and J by 5 bases; unmatched bases: 3. The CDR3 is 15 residues long. The germline V gene encodes CDR1 SGHAT and CDR2 FQNNGV.

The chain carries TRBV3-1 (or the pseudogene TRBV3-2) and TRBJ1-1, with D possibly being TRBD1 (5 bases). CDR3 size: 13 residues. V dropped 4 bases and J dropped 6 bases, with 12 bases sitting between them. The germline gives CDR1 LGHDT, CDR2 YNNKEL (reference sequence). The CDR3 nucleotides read TGTGCCAGCAGCCCGGGACTTTTGGCTGAAGCTTTCTTT. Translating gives CASSPGLLAEAFF.

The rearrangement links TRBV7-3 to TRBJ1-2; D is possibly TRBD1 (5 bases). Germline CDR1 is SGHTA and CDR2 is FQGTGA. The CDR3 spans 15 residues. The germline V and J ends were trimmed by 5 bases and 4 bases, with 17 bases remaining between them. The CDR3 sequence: CASSLDAGMAYGYTF. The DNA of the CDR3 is TGTGCCAGCAGCCTGGATGCAGGGATGGCCTATGGCTACACCTTC.

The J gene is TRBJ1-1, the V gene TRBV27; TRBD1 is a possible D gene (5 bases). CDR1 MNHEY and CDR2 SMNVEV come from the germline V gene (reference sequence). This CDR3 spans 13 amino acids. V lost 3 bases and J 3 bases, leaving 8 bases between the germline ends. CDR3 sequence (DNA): TGTGCCAGCAGTTTGTGGGGGGACACTGAAGCTTTCTTT. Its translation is CASSLWGDTEAFF.